The sequence of this T cell receptor (beta chain) was determined in a study of T cell responses to AZD1222 COVID-19 vaccine. Overall study results and limits: CD4 TCRs covered the whole spike, strongest at regions 160-218 and 743-854.

This CDR3 has 13 residues. The V end was cut by 7 bases, the J end by 0 bases, with 10 bases between. Germline V lookup: CDR1 SQVTM, CDR2 ANQGSEA. Comments on this clone: Its antigen remains unidentified.

TCRdb keeps only in-frame clones here, not all; method: immunoSEQ multiplex PCR. The data contain 140,000 or so clones, around 92% of them singletons. The origin of this receptor is an adult in good health. The sequencing here drew on peripheral blood, taken on day 0 of AZD1222 vaccination. The chain recombines TRBV29-1 with TRBJ1-3; maybe TRBD1 (5 bases). CDR3 amino acids: CSGRQSSGNTIYF. The CDR3 nucleotides are TGCAGCGGGCGACAGAGCTCTGGAAACACCATATATTTT.